This is a list of T cell receptor beta chains from one sample in a study of T cell responses to AZD1222 COVID-19 vaccine. Some clones are missing from TCRdb's copy, which holds only in-frame ones; the method was immunoSEQ multiplex PCR. The sample holds more than 150,000 clones; about 90% are singletons and the top ten take roughly 2%. The sample was peripheral blood, taken 28 days after the second AZD1222 dose. All receptors derive from an adult who received the AZD1222 COVID-19 vaccine. The CDR3 runs from the conserved cysteine through the conserved F or W. A D gene is named only where the DNA matches it firmly. The listing skips clone size in some rows; elsewhere it reads once, few, many or a size class.

j_call	clone_size	v_call	d_call	cdr3_length	cdr3_nt	cdr3_aa
TRBJ2-7	.	TRBV19	.	13	TGTGCCAGTAGTATTCTGGCCGGCTACGAGCAGTACTTC	CASSILAGYEQYF
TRBJ2-3	.	TRBV4-1	.	18	TGCGCCAGCAGCCAAGCGGTAAGGGGAGGACCTCTGCTGGATACGCAGTATTTT	CASSQAVRGGPLLDTQYF
TRBJ1-1	.	TRBV5-4	.	15	TGTGCCAGCAGCTTGGAGGCGGGGCGTAGCACTGAAGCTTTCTTT	CASSLEAGRSTEAFF
TRBJ2-3	.	TRBV20-1	.	13	TGCAGTGCTAGTACCCTGGGCCCAGATACGCAGTATTTT	CSASTLGPDTQYF
TRBJ1-3	once	TRBV6-5	TRBD1	15	TGTGCCAGCAGACCCGACAGGGTTGGTGGAAACACCATATATTTT	CASRPDRVGGNTIYF
TRBJ2-7	.	TRBV5-6	TRBD1	15	TGTGCCAGCAGCTTAATGGACAGGGAACAGGGCGAGCAGTACTTC	CASSLMDREQGEQYF
TRBJ2-7	.	TRBV7-8	.	12	TGTGCCAGCAGCCCCCCGGCGGGGAGTCAGTACTTC	CASSPPAGSQYF
TRBJ2-7	.	TRBV11-3	.	13	TGTGCCAGCAGCTTAAGGGCAGCCGGCGAGCAGTACTTC	CASSLRAAGEQYF
TRBJ2-4	.	TRBV19	.	14	TGTGCCAGTAGCGACACTGTAGCCAAAAACATTCAGTACTTC	CASSDTVAKNIQYF
TRBJ2-3	.	TRBV6-4	TRBD2	16	TGTGCCAGCAGTGACCAGGGACTAGCGGGGGTGGATACGCAGTATTTT	CASSDQGLAGVDTQYF
TRBJ2-1	.	TRBV9	TRBD2	14	TGTGCCAGCAGCCTAGCGGGGGGTTACAATGAGCAGTTCTTC	CASSLAGGYNEQFF
TRBJ1-1	.	TRBV18	.	15	TGTGCCAGCTCACCCCCGGGCGGAGTGAACACTGAAGCTTTCTTT	CASSPPGGVNTEAFF
TRBJ2-1	.	TRBV27	TRBD2	20	TGTGCCAGCAGTCCCTTTACCGGGACTAGCGGGAGTATTGTCTACAATGAGCAGTTCTTC	CASSPFTGTSGSIVYNEQFF
TRBJ2-7	.	TRBV5-4	TRBD1	14	TGTGCCAGCAGCCTACAGGGGGCAGGATCCGAGCAGTACTTC	CASSLQGAGSEQYF
TRBJ1-4	.	TRBV5-1	TRBD1	15	TGCGCCAGCAGCTGGGGGACAGGGAGTAATGAAAAACTGTTTTTT	CASSWGTGSNEKLFF
TRBJ2-5	.	TRBV18	.	12	TGTGCCAGCTCACCGGACGGCGAGACCCAGTACTTC	CASSPDGETQYF
TRBJ2-5	.	TRBV24-1	TRBD2	17	TGTGCCACCAGTGCCGGGACTAGCGGGAGTATGCCAGAGACCCAGTACTTC	CATSAGTSGSMPETQYF
TRBJ2-5	.	TRBV25-1	TRBD1	16	TGTGCCAGCAGTCGACCACAGGGGGGCTACCAAGAGACCCAGTACTTC	CASSRPQGGYQETQYF
TRBJ2-3	once	TRBV9	.	14	TGTGCCAGCAGCGTAGAGCAGGACACCGGTACGCAGTATTTT	CASSVEQDTGTQYF
TRBJ1-1	.	TRBV7-3	.	14	TGTGCCAGCAGCTTTGGGGGCCCGAACACTGAAGCTTTCTTT	CASSFGGPNTEAFF
TRBJ2-2	.	TRBV19	TRBD1	17	TGTGCCAGTAGTATCTGGGCGGGACAGGGGATAAACGGGGAGCTGTTTTTT	CASSIWAGQGINGELFF
TRBJ2-5	.	TRBV6-2/TRBV6-3	TRBD1	17	TGTGCCAGCAGTTACTCGGCAGGGGGCTTTGGTTGGGAGACCCAGTACTTC	CASSYSAGGFGWETQYF
TRBJ1-2	.	TRBV2	.	12	TGTGCCAGCACCACCGGAGGGGATGGCTACACCTTC	CASTTGGDGYTF
TRBJ1-1	.	TRBV2	.	13	TGTGCCAGCAGTCGGGACGTAAACACTGAAGCTTTCTTT	CASSRDVNTEAFF
TRBJ1-4	.	TRBV5-6	TRBD1	14	TGTGCCAGCAGCTGGGGACAGTCGTGGGGAAAACTGTTTTTT	CASSWGQSWGKLFF
TRBJ1-2	once	TRBV6-1	.	15	TGTGCCAGCAGTGAAGTTCGGGACACAGCGACGGGCTACACCTTC	CASSEVRDTATGYTF
TRBJ2-3	.	TRBV2	TRBD2	15	TGTGCCAGCAGTGAAGTTAGCGGGGGCACAGATACGCAGTATTTT	CASSEVSGGTDTQYF
TRBJ2-3	.	TRBV5-1	.	14	TGCGCCAGCAGCTCAACGTGGGGGCTCGATACGCAGTATTTT	CASSSTWGLDTQYF
TRBJ2-1	.	TRBV27	.	16	TGTGCCAGCAGTTCATATCCGGGCCCCCGGGGGAATGAGCAGTTCTTC	CASSSYPGPRGNEQFF
TRBJ1-6	.	TRBV5-6	.	16	TGTGCCAGCAGCACAACGGGACGGTCCTATAATTCACCCCTCCACTTT	CASSTTGRSYNSPLHF
TRBJ1-1	.	TRBV7-3	.	13	TGTGCCAGCAGCTTGAAATGGAACACTGAAGCTTTCTTT	CASSLKWNTEAFF
TRBJ2-7	.	TRBV6-2/TRBV6-3	TRBD2	17	TGTGCCAGCAGTGGGTCCCTAGCGGGGACATCCCCCTACGAGCAGTACTTC	CASSGSLAGTSPYEQYF
TRBJ2-3	.	TRBV20-1	.	12	TGCAGTGCTAGTAAGAGGGCAGATACGCAGTATTTT	CSASKRADTQYF
TRBJ1-3	once	TRBV6-6	.	16	TGTGCCAGCAGTTACCTGCCAGCAGCCTCTGGAAACACCATATATTTT	CASSYLPAASGNTIYF
TRBJ1-1	.	TRBV6-5	.	16	TGTGCCAGCAGTTACTCGACAGTCAGAGTTAACACTGAAGCTTTCTTT	CASSYSTVRVNTEAFF
TRBJ2-1	.	TRBV9	.	12	TGTGCCAGCAGCGTAGACTCCCGTGAGCAGTTCTTC	CASSVDSREQFF
TRBJ1-6	.	TRBV7-2	.	12	TGTGCCAGCAGCTTAGCGGGGTCACCCCTCCACTTT	CASSLAGSPLHF
TRBJ2-1	once	TRBV5-4	.	13	TGTGCCAGCAGCACGGGAGCTCCCAATGAGCAGTTCTTC	CASSTGAPNEQFF
TRBJ2-3	.	TRBV12-3/TRBV12-4	.	13	TGTGCCAGCAAAATCAGAGGGGCAGATACGCAGTATTTT	CASKIRGADTQYF
TRBJ2-2	.	TRBV19	TRBD2	15	TGTGCCAGTAGTAGAGCGGGAGTTGACACCGGGGAGCTGTTTTTT	CASSRAGVDTGELFF
TRBJ1-3	.	TRBV5-1	TRBD1	16	TGCGCCAGCAGCGGGGACAGGCAAAGCTCTGGAAACACCATATATTTT	CASSGDRQSSGNTIYF
TRBJ1-5	.	TRBV2	.	16	TGTGCCAGCAGTGGCGAGACAGATTATAGCAATCAGCCCCAGCATTTT	CASSGETDYSNQPQHF
TRBJ2-2	.	TRBV9	TRBD2	17	TGTGCCAGCAGCGTAGTACTAGCGGTTGGTCACACCGGGGAGCTGTTTTTT	CASSVVLAVGHTGELFF